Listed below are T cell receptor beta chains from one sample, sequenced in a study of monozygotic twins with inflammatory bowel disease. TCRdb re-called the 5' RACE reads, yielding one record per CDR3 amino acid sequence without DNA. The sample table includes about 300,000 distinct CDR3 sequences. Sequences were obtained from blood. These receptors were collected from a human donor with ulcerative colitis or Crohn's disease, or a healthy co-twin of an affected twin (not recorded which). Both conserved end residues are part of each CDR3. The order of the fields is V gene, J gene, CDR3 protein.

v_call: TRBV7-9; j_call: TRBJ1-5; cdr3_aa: CASSLAGQGGNQPQHF
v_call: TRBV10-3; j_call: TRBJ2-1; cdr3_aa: CAISEFGLAGARFNEQFF
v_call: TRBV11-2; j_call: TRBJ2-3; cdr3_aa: CASSSQSLATDTQYF
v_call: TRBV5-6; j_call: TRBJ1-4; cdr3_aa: CASSLDRANDEKLFF
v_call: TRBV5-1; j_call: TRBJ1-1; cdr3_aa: CVSSTTTANTEAFF
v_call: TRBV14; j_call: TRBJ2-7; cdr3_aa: CASSAGGYYEQYF
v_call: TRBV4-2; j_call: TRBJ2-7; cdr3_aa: CASSRELSGPGHEQYF
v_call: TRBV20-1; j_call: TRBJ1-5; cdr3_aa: CSATGGGQPQHF
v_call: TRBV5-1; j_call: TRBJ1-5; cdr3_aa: CASSLEVRGADQPQHF
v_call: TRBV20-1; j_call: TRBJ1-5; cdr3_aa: CSARDYGPTNQPQHF
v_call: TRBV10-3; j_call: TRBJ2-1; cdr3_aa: CAISTGRNYNEQFF
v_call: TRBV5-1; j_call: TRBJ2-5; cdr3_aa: CASSPLQQGPTQYF
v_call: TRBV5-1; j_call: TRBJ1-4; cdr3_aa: CASSLGTTDKLFF
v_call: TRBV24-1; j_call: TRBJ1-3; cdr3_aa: CATSDPTGDGNTIYF
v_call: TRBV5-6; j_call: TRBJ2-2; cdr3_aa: CASTLRGSRLFGELFF
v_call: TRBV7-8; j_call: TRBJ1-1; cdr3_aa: CASSFRDSGTEAFF
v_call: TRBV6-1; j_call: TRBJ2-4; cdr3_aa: CASTSPGQGANIQYF